This T cell receptor beta chain derives from a study of somatic mutations in cytotoxic T cells in rheumatoid arthritis. Method: immunoSEQ multiplex PCR; TCRdb's copy keeps in-frame clones and lacks some. Here the sample spans about 19,000 clones, 82% being singletons. Germline CDR1 reads SGHRS; CDR2 reads YFSETQ. The CDR3 spans 15 residues. J lost 3 bases, V lost 2 bases, and 7 bases had no gene match. The origin of this receptor is a woman between 50 and 59 years old in good health. The rearrangement uses TRBV5-1 and TRBJ1-1; 7 nucleotides align to TRBD1. Input material: CD8+ T cells sorted from blood. The CDR3 spells CASSFTGDGDTEAFF. Written as DNA, the CDR3 is TGCGCCAGCAGCTTCACAGGGGATGGTGACACTGAAGCTTTCTTT.